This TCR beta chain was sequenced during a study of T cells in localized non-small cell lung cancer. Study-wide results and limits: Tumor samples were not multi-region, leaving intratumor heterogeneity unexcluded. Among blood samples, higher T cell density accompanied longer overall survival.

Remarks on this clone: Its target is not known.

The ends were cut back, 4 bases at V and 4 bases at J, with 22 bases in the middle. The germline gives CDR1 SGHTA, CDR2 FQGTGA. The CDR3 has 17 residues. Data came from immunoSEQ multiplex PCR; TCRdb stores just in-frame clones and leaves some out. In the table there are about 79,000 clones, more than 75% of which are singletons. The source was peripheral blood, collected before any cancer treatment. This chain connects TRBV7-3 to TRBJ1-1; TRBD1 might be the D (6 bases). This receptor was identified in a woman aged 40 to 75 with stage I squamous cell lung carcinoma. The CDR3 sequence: CASSSYGGLVLCTEAFF. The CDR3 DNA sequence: TGTGCCAGCAGCTCGTATGGGGGGCTGGTACTTTGCACTGAAGCTTTCTTT.